This is a list of T cell receptor beta chains from one sample in a study of T cell responses to AZD1222 COVID-19 vaccine. The repertoire was sequenced with immunoSEQ multiplex PCR; TCRdb's copy has only in-frame clones and lacks some. The sample records around 260,000 clones, over 85% being singletons. Sequenced here: peripheral blood, sampled on day 0 of AZD1222 vaccination. These receptors all stem from an adult in good health. Each CDR3 is given with its conserved first and last residue. The order of the fields is V gene, J gene, D gene, clone size, CDR3 protein, CDR3 DNA. The D gene is left open where the match is weak. Some rows mark clone size as missing; the rest say once, few, many or name a class of expanded clone.

TRBV7-2	TRBJ1-6	NA	NA	CASSPTQGILNSPLHF	TGTGCCAGCAGCCCGACACAGGGAATACTTAATTCACCCCTCCACTTT
TRBV4-1	TRBJ1-4	TRBD1	NA	CASSTTGGQPTNEKLFF	TGCGCCAGCAGCACGACAGGGGGCCAACCAACTAATGAAAAACTGTTTTTT
TRBV19	TRBJ1-4	NA	NA	CASSVPGGEKLFF	TGTGCCAGTAGTGTACCAGGAGGTGAAAAACTGTTTTTT
TRBV28	TRBJ1-2	NA	NA	CASSTTPDSPYGYTF	TGTGCCAGCAGTACAACCCCGGACTCACCCTATGGCTACACCTTC
TRBV7-3	TRBJ1-5	TRBD1	NA	CASSRGQGQPQHF	TGTGCCAGCAGCCGCGGACAGGGCCAGCCCCAGCATTTT
TRBV6-2/TRBV6-3	TRBJ2-7	NA	NA	CASSSHRADISYEQYF	TGTGCCAGCAGTTCTCATAGGGCGGACATTTCCTACGAGCAGTACTTC
TRBV19	TRBJ2-2	NA	NA	CASSLLEITGELFF	TGTGCCAGTAGTCTCCTCGAGATCACCGGGGAGCTGTTTTTT
TRBV28	TRBJ1-2	NA	NA	CASSLIGAGGYTF	TGTGCCAGCAGTTTAATCGGGGCCGGTGGCTACACCTTC
TRBV20-1	TRBJ2-5	NA	NA	CSASNLVKAQYF	TGCAGTGCTAGTAACTTGGTGAAGGCCCAGTACTTC
TRBV7-3	TRBJ2-3	NA	NA	CASSLNGPGDTQYF	TGTGCCAGCAGCTTAAATGGCCCGGGAGATACGCAGTATTTT
TRBV19	TRBJ1-1	NA	NA	CASSTIGGTEAFF	TGTGCCAGTAGTACAATCGGAGGTACTGAAGCTTTCTTT
TRBV25-1	TRBJ1-1	TRBD1	once	CASSESVDRTNTEAFF	TGTGCCAGCAGTGAATCTGTGGACAGGACTAACACTGAAGCTTTCTTT
TRBV6-5	TRBJ1-5	NA	NA	CATQLTQGNQPQHF	TGTGCCACCCAGTTAACACAGGGCAATCAGCCCCAGCATTTT
TRBV6-1	TRBJ2-7	NA	NA	CASSEASRTFYEQYF	TGTGCCAGCAGTGAAGCAAGCAGGACCTTCTACGAGCAGTACTTC
TRBV28	TRBJ2-7	TRBD2	NA	CASRVGLAGVYEQYF	TGTGCCAGCAGGGTCGGACTAGCGGGGGTTTATGAGCAGTACTTC
TRBV4-3	TRBJ1-1	TRBD1	NA	CASSQGGRTGTKAFF	TGCGCCAGCAGCCAAGGCGGGAGGACAGGGACGAAAGCTTTCTTT
TRBV24-1	TRBJ1-5	NA	NA	CATSDPTGTDQPQHF	TGTGCCACCAGTGACCCCACAGGGACCGATCAGCCCCAGCATTTT
TRBV7-2	TRBJ2-7	TRBD1	NA	CASSSSTGTLSYEQYF	TGTGCCAGCAGCTCCTCGACAGGGACCCTCTCCTACGAGCAGTACTTC
TRBV6-5	TRBJ1-4	NA	NA	CATRTAGEKLFF	TGTGCCACCCGGACAGCCGGTGAAAAACTGTTTTTT
TRBV5-1	TRBJ1-3	NA	NA	CASSGGAGGNTIYF	TGCGCCAGCAGCGGAGGAGCTGGGGGAAACACCATATATTTT
TRBV19	TRBJ2-5	TRBD2	NA	CASSILAGEWETQYF	TGTGCCAGTAGTATCCTGGCGGGAGAGTGGGAGACCCAGTACTTC
TRBV7-8	TRBJ1-2	NA	NA	CASSLWEGGSGGYTF	TGTGCCAGCAGCTTATGGGAGGGGGGATCGGGCGGCTACACCTTC
TRBV28	TRBJ1-1	NA	NA	CASSMEMNTEAFF	TGTGCCAGCAGTATGGAAATGAACACTGAAGCTTTCTTT
TRBV7-9	TRBJ1-2	NA	NA	CASSPDRSHGYTF	TGTGCCAGCAGCCCAGACAGGTCCCATGGCTACACCTTC
TRBV19	TRBJ2-7	NA	NA	CASSIERSYEQYF	TGTGCCAGTAGTATAGAGCGGTCTTACGAGCAGTACTTC
TRBV5-1	TRBJ2-3	NA	NA	CASSSAPTDTQYF	TGCGCCAGCAGCTCCGCTCCTACAGATACGCAGTATTTT